This T cell receptor (beta chain) is drawn from a study of OX40 agonist ivuxolimab in advanced cancers. Study-level points and caveats: Some patients without response likewise showed low normalized clonal expansion.

As regards this clone: The antigen is unknown.

The ends lost 6 bases at V and 5 bases at J; junction bases unmatched: 5. CDR3 size: 14 residues. CDR1 LNHDA and CDR2 SQIVND come from the germline V gene (reference sequence). The data were produced by immunoSEQ multiplex PCR, yet TCRdb's version contains in-frame clones alone and is incomplete. Altogether 40,000 to 55,000 clones are present, roughly 85% being singletons, with the ten largest covering approximately 3.5%. The genes are TRBV19 and TRBJ1-1; 11 positions match TRBD1. This specimen was CD4+ or CD8+ T cells sorted from blood, taken in a trial of the OX40 agonist ivuxolimab. The receptor comes from an adult with an advanced solid tumor such as melanoma, head and neck, liver or kidney cancer. The CDR3 reads CASSRDRGVTEAFF. In DNA, the CDR3 is TGTGCCAGTAGCAGGGACAGGGGGGTGACTGAAGCTTTCTTT.